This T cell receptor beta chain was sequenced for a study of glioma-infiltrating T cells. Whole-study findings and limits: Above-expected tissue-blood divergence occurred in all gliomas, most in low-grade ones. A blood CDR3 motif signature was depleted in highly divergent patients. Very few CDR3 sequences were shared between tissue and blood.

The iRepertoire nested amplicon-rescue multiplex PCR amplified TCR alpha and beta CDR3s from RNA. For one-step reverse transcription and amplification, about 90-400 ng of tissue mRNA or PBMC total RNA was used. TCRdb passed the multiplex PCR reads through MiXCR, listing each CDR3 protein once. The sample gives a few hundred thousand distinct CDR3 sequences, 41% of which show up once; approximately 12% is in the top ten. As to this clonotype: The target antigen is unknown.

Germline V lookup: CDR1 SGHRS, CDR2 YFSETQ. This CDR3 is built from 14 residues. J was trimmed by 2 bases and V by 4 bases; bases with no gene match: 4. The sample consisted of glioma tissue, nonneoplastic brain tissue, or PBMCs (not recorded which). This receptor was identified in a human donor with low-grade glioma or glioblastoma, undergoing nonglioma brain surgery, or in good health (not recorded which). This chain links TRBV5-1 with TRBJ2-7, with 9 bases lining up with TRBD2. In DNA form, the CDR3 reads TGCGCCAGCAGCGAGGTAGCGGGGGCCTACGAGCAGTACTTC. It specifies CASSEVAGAYEQYF.